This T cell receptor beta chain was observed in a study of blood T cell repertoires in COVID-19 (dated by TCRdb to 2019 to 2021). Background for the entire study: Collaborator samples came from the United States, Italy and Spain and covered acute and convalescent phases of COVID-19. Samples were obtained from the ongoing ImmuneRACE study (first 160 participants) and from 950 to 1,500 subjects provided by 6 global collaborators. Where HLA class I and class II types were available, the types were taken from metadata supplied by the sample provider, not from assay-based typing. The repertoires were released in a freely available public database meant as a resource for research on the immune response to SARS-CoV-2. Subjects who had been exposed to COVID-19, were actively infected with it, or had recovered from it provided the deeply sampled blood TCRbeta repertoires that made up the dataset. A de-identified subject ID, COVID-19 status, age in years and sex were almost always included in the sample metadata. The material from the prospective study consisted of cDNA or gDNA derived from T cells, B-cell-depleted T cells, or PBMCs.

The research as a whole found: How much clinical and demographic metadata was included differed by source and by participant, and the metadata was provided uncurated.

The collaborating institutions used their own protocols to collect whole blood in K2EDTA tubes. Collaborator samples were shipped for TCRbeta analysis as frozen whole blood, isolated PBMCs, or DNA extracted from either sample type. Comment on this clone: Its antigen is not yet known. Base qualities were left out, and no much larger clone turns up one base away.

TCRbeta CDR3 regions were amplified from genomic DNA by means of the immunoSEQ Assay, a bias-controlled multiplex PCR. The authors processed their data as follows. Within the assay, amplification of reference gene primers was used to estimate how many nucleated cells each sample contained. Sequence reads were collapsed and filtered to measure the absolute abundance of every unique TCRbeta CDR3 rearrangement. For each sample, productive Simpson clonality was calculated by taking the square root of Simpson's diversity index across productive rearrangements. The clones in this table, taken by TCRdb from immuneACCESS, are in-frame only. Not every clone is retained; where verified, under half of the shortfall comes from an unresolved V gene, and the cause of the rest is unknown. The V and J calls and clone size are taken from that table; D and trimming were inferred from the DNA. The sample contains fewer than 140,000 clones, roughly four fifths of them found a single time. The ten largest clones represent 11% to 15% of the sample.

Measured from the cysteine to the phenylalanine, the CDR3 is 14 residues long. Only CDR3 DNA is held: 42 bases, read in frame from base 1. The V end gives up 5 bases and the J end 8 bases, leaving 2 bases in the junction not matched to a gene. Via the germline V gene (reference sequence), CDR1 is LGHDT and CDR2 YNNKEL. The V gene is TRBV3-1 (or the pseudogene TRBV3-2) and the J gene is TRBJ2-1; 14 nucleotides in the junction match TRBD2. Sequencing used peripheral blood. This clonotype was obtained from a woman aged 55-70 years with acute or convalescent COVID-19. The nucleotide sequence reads TGTGCCAGCAGCGGGACTAGCGGGAGCTATGAGCAGTTCTTC. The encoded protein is CASSGTSGSYEQFF.